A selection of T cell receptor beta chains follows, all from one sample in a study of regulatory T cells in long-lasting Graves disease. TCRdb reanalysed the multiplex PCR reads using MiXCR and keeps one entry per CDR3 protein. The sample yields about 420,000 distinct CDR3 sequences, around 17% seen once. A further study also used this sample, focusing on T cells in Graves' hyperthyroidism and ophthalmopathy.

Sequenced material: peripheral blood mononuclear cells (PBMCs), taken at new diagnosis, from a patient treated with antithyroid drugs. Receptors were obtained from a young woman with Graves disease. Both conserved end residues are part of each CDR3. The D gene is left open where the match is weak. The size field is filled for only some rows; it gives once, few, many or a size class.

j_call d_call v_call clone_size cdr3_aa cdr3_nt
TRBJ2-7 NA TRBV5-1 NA CASSLVPSAFAYEQYF TGCGCCAGCAGCTTGGTTCCGTCCGCGTTCGCCTACGAGCAGTACTTC
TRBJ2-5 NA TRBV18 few CASSPSSKETQYF TGTGCCAGCTCACCATCTTCCAAAGAGACCCAGTACTTC
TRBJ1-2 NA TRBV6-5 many CASSYPTSGTANYGYTF TGTGCCAGCAGTTACCCTACATCCGGGACCGCCAACTATGGCTACACCTTC
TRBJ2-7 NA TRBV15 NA CATSREGESYEQYF TGTGCCACCAGCAGAGAGGGTGAATCCTACGAGCAGTACTTC
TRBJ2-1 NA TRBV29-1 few CSVDLFYSEQFF TGCAGCGTTGATCTATTCTACAGTGAGCAGTTCTTC
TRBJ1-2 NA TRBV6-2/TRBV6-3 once CASSDFRQRRLYGYTF TGTGCCAGCAGTGACTTCCGACAAAGGAGACTCTATGGCTACACCTTC
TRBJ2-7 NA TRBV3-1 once CASSLNNEQYF TGTGCCAGCAGCCTTAACAATGAGCAGTACTTC
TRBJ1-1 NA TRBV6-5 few CASSLDSSKMNTEAFF TGTGCCAGCAGTTTGGACAGTTCCAAAATGAACACTGAAGCTTTCTTT
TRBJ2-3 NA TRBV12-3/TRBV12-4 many CASSPLLPDTQYF TGTGCCAGCAGTCCCCTGCTCCCAGATACGCAGTATTTT
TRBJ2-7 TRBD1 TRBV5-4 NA CASSLGRDRTGEQYF TGTGCCAGCAGCTTGGGGCGGGACAGGACGGGAGAGCAGTACTTC
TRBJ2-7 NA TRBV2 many CASSDQISYEQYF TGTGCCAGCAGTGACCAGATTTCCTACGAGCAGTACTTC
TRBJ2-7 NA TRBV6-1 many CASSTPGESEQYF TGTGCCAGCAGTACCCCAGGAGAGTCCGAGCAGTACTTC
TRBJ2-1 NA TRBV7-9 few CASSGRLYNEQFF TGTGCCAGCAGCGGCCGCCTATACAATGAGCAGTTCTTC
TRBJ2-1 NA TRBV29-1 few CSVRGPAAYNEQFF TGCAGCGTGCGGGGACCAGCGGCCTACAATGAGCAGTTCTTC
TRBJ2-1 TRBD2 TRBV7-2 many CASSFRGGTYNEQFF TGTGCCAGCAGCTTCCGGGGGGGAACCTACAATGAGCAGTTCTTC
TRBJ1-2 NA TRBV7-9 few CASSFLQSNYGYTF TGTGCCAGCAGCTTTTTGCAGTCTAACTATGGCTACACCTTC
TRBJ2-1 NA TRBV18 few CASSPRPGPPQFF TGTGCCAGCTCACCACGCCCGGGACCGCCTCAGTTCTTC
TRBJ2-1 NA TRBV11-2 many CASSPRLGYNEQFF TGTGCCAGCAGCCCAAGGCTGGGGTACAATGAGCAGTTCTTC
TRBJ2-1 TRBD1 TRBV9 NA CASSGGTAEQFF TGTGCCAGCAGCGGGGGGACAGCTGAGCAGTTCTTC
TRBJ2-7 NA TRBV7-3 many CASSLSPQSEQYF TGTGCCAGCAGCTTGTCCCCCCAAAGCGAGCAGTACTTC
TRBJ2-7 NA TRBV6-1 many CASRITTGSHEQYF TGTGCCAGCAGGATTACTACAGGGAGTCACGAGCAGTACTTC
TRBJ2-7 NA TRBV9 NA CASSVGGRADEQYF TGTGCCAGCAGCGTAGGCGGCAGGGCGGACGAGCAGTACTTC
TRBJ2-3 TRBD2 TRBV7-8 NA CASSHYVWGLSTDTQYF TGTGCCAGCAGCCATTACGTATGGGGACTAAGCACAGATACGCAGTATTTT
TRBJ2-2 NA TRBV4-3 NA CASSQDVRGGTGELFF TGCGCCAGCAGCCAAGATGTTCGCGGAGGAACCGGGGAGCTGTTTTTT
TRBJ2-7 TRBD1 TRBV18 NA CASSPPGQGVYEQYF TGTGCCAGCTCACCCCCGGGACAGGGGGTATATGAGCAGTACTTC
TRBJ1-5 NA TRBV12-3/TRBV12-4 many CASSRDSVNQPQHF TGTGCCAGCAGTCGAGACAGTGTCAATCAGCCCCAGCATTTT
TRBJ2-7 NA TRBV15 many CATSRDPDGTYEQYF TGTGCCACCAGCAGAGATCCAGACGGTACCTACGAGCAGTACTTC
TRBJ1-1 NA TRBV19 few CASSSHRVTRARLLGEAFF TGTGCCAGTAGTAGTCACCGCGTAACAAGAGCCCGGCTACTGGGGGAAGCTTTCTTT
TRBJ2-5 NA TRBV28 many CASSRGGSQETQYF TGTGCCAGCAGCCGTGGTGGTTCTCAAGAGACCCAGTACTTC
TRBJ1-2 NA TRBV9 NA CASSVTTSYGYTF TGTGCCAGCAGCGTCACCACGAGCTATGGCTACACCTTC
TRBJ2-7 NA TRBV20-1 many CSASGSRYEQYF TGCAGTGCTAGCGGGAGCCGCTACGAGCAGTACTTC
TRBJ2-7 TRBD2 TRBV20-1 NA CSATRLAGGLRYYEQYF TGCAGTGCTACCCGACTAGCGGGAGGGCTCCGTTACTACGAGCAGTACTTC
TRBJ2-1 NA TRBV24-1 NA CATSDLAGFDEQFF TGTGCCACCAGTGATTTGGCAGGTTTCGATGAGCAGTTCTTC
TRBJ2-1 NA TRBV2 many CASSGPYRLRGDNEQFF TGTGCCAGCAGCGGCCCGTACCGACTGAGGGGTGACAATGAGCAGTTCTTC
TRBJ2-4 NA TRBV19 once CASTIGNIQYF TGTGCCAGTACGATCGGAAACATTCAGTACTTC
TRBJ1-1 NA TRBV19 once CASSIQGDVNTEAFF TGTGCCAGTAGTATCCAGGGAGATGTGAACACTGAAGCTTTCTTT
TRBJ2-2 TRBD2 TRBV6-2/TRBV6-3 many CASRGLNTGELFF TGTGCCAGCAGGGGACTAAACACCGGGGAGCTGTTTTTT
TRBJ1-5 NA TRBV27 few CASSVEGVNQPQHF TGTGCCAGCAGTGTGGAGGGTGTCAATCAGCCCCAGCATTTT
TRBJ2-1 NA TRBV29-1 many CSVESRPAQFF TGCAGCGTTGAATCCAGGCCGGCGCAGTTCTTC
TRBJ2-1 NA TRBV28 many CASSLSFYEQFF TGTGCCAGCAGTTTATCTTTCTATGAGCAGTTCTTC
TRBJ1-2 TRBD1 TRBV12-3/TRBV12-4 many CASTKDRDYGYTF TGTGCCAGCACAAAGGACAGGGACTATGGCTACACCTTC
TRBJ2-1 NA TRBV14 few CASSGGTTGIDEQFF TGTGCCAGCAGCGGTGGGACTACAGGGATCGATGAGCAGTTCTTC
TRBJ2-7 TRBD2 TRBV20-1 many CSARVSIAGAYEQYF TGCAGTGCTAGAGTCTCAATAGCGGGAGCCTACGAGCAGTACTTC
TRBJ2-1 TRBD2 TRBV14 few CASSQDWVSGREGFNNEQFF TGTGCCAGCAGCCAAGATTGGGTTAGCGGGAGAGAGGGTTTTAACAATGAGCAGTTCTTC
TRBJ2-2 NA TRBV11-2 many CASSLGLTTNTGELFF TGTGCCAGCAGCTTAGGGCTAACGACGAACACCGGGGAGCTGTTTTTT